A single sample is the source of the 32 T cell receptor beta chains below, sequenced in a study of cytomegalovirus exposure and HLA in healthy donors (dated by TCRdb to about 2017). Libraries were built with the immunoSEQ multiplex PCR assay. TCRdb took over this immuneACCESS table, retaining in-frame rearrangements with V and J assigned. Such tables are incomplete; in checked studies, under half of the missing clones stem from an unresolved V gene, and the remainder is unexplained. The sample has under 250,000 clones on record, around 87% of them singletons. The ten largest clonotypes hold about 2% of the sample. Sequencing was performed on PBMCs. These receptors were collected from a woman under 30 in good health and CMV-seropositive.

J is TRBJ1-2 and V is TRBV27, with no clear D. This CDR3 contains 14 residues. Germline V lookup: CDR1 MNHEY, CDR2 SMNVEV (reference sequence). Trimming took 3 bases from V and 3 from J, leaving 11 bases between them. This CDR3 reads CASSLHQADYGYTF. The CDR3 nucleotides are TGTGCCAGCAGTTTGCACCAGGCAGACTATGGCTACACCTTC.

The chain links TRBV25-1 to TRBJ2-7; the D is unclear. This CDR3 comprises 13 residues. The V gene lost 4 bases and the J gene lost 1 base, with 8 bases spanning the gap. Germline-derived CDR1 and CDR2 are MGHDK and SYGVNS. The CDR3 spells CASSARTSYEQYF. The CDR3 DNA follows: TGTGCCAGCAGTGCTCGAACTTCCTACGAGCAGTACTTC.

The chain employs TRBV9 and TRBJ2-1; TRBD2 matches at 9 bases. Germline trimming cut 0 bases from V and 8 bases from J; bases unmatched to any gene: 9. The germline V gene encodes CDR1 SGDLS and CDR2 YYNGEE. The CDR3 is 16 amino acids. CDR3 sequence reads: CASSVDGGRAADEQFF. In nucleotides, the CDR3 is TGTGCCAGCAGCGTAGATGGCGGGAGGGCAGCCGATGAGCAGTTCTTC.

The genes are TRBV28 and TRBJ2-3, with TRBD1 matching 7 bases. This CDR3 has 15 residues. Unmatched junction bases numbered 11, after V lost 6 bases and J lost 5 bases. Germline V gene lookup returns CDR1 MDHEN and CDR2 SYDVKM. The CDR3 sequence is CASSPRDSAIDTQYF. The CDR3 region has the DNA TGTGCCAGCAGCCCACGGGACAGCGCCATAGATACGCAGTATTTT.

The rearrangement joins TRBV5-4 to TRBJ2-1; 12 bases align to TRBD2. V dropped 3 bases and J dropped 8; count of bases not matched to a gene: 6. Germline CDR1 is SGHNT and CDR2 is YYREEE (reference sequence). This CDR3 is 15 amino acids long. The CDR3 is CASSSLTSGSDEQFF. CDR3 nucleotide sequence: TGTGCCAGCAGCTCCCTGACTAGCGGGAGCGATGAGCAGTTCTTC.

The CDR3 here is CASSVSGKAFNEQFF. As DNA, the CDR3 is TGTGCCAGCAGCGTTAGCGGGAAAGCTTTCAATGAGCAGTTCTTC. The chain uses TRBV9 and TRBJ2-1, with 8 bases lining up with TRBD2. Germline V gene sequence: CDR1 SGDLS, CDR2 YYNGEE. Trimming took 2 bases from V and 6 from J; bases not matched to a gene: 7. This CDR3 comprises 15 residues.

This clone occurred a few times. V gene TRBV10-3 combines with J gene TRBJ1-1; 7 positions agree with TRBD1. The CDR3 has 15 amino acids. The V segment lost 1 base and the J segment 7 bases; nucleotides outside the gene matches: 9. CDR1 and CDR2 (germline): ENHRY, SYGVKD. CDR3 region: CAISEWQGDDIEAFF. In nucleotides, the CDR3 is TGTGCCATCAGTGAGTGGCAGGGGGACGACATTGAAGCTTTCTTT.

V and J are TRBV28 and TRBJ1-5, with D perhaps matching TRBD1 (5 bases). The V end was cut by 3 bases, the J end by 3 bases, with 12 bases between. CDR3 length: 15 amino acids. Germline CDR1 reads MDHEN; CDR2 reads SYDVKM. The CDR3 region has the DNA TGTGCCAGCAGTTTGATTGGGGGGGACAATCAGCCCCAGCATTTT. This gives the protein CASSLIGGDNQPQHF.

J is TRBJ2-7 and V is TRBV4-1, with D possibly being TRBD1 (5 bases). Germline V gene sequence: CDR1 MGHRA, CDR2 YSYEKL. The V end lost 3 bases, the J end lost 6 bases, and 15 bases lay between the germline ends. The CDR3 has 14 residues. The CDR3: CASSHPDMGREQYF. CDR3 nucleotides: TGCGCCAGCAGCCATCCAGACATGGGGCGCGAGCAGTACTTC.

The V and J genes are TRBV5-1 and TRBJ1-1, with 11 nucleotides matching TRBD1. From germline, CDR1 is SGHRS and CDR2 YFSETQ. This CDR3 is built from 17 residues. Trimming took 3 bases from V and 1 from J; bases not matched to a gene: 8. CDR3 amino acids: CASSYYRDRGRNTEAFF. Here the CDR3 DNA reads TGCGCCAGCAGCTACTACCGGGACAGGGGGAGGAACACTGAAGCTTTCTTT.

The chain has TRBV4-1 and TRBJ2-4; D might be TRBD1 (6 bases). Trimming stripped 1 base from V and 1 base from J, with 11 bases between. The length of the CDR3 is 16 residues. Per the germline V gene, CDR1 is MGHRA and CDR2 is YSYEKL. The CDR3 sequence: CASSQVGRGAKNIQYF. The CDR3 bases are TGCGCCAGCAGCCAAGTCGGCAGGGGTGCCAAAAACATTCAGTACTTC.

This clone has just one count. The chain uses TRBV9 and TRBJ2-2, with TRBD2 matching 8 bases. The CDR3 runs to 16 residues. In germline, CDR1 is SGDLS, CDR2 YYNGEE. V shed 2 bases, J shed 1 base, and the junction held 4 bases outside the gene matches. Here the CDR3 DNA reads TGTGCCAGCAGCGTCCGGGCGGGAGGGAACACCGGGGAGCTGTTTTTT. It codes for CASSVRAGGNTGELFF.

The chain has TRBV5-1 and TRBJ1-2; D call uncertain. Germline CDR1 reads SGHRS; CDR2 reads YFSETQ. The CDR3 has 14 amino acids. V dropped 0 bases and J dropped 6 bases, with 12 bases sitting between them. The CDR3 DNA follows: TGCGCCAGCAGCTTGGTTCGAGGGCGCCATGGCTACACCTTC. As protein: CASSLVRGRHGYTF.

The chain joins TRBV18 to TRBJ2-1; a possible D gene is TRBD2 (6 bases). CDR3 length equals 16 residues. The germline gives CDR1 KGHSH, CDR2 LQKENI. V gave up 3 bases and J gave up 7 bases, with 19 bases separating them. CDR3 loop: CASSPISGISTNEQFF. The DNA of the CDR3 is TGTGCCAGCTCACCCATTAGCGGAATCTCGACGAATGAGCAGTTCTTC. The full variable domain, its missing parts supplied by reference TRBV18 and TRBJ2-1, is NAGVMQNPRHLVRRRGQEARLRCSPMKGHSHVYWYRQLPEEGLKFMVYLQKENIIDESGMPKERFSAEFPKEGPSILRIQQVVRGDSAAYFCASSPISGISTNEQFFGPGTRLTVL.

In the case of this clone: Compared with germline, one end of the junction differs, possibly owing to a read error. The chain joins TRBV7-9 to TRBJ2-7, with 10 nucleotides matching TRBD1. Germline CDR1 is SEHNR and CDR2 is FQNEAQ (reference sequence). This CDR3 comprises 14 residues. The DNA of the CDR3 is TGTGCCAGCTGCTTGGGGACAGGGGCCTACGAGCAGTACTTC. The encoded protein is CASCLGTGAYEQYF.

The rearrangement links TRBV4-1 to TRBJ2-1; D gene unclear. Germline V CDR1 and CDR2: MGHRA, YSYEKL. Trimming shortened V by 1 base and J by 4 bases, and 11 bases separated the two germline ends. The CDR3 is 15 residues long. The DNA of the CDR3 is TGCGCCAGCAGCCAAGTTGGCAGGCTGTACAATGAGCAGTTCTTC. As protein: CASSQVGRLYNEQFF.

The rearrangement uses TRBV6-6 and TRBJ1-1; D is unresolved. Between the trimmed V and J ends, which lost 6 bases and 0 bases, there was a span of 8 bases. The CDR3 totals 13 residues. Germline V gene sequence: CDR1 MNHNY, CDR2 SVGAGI (reference sequence). DNA of the CDR3: TGTGCCAGCAGCCCTTTAATGAACACTGAAGCTTTCTTT. This encodes CASSPLMNTEAFF.

The chain recombines TRBV6-5 with TRBJ2-3, with 8 bases fitting TRBD2. The CDR3 is made up of 14 amino acids. Germline CDR1 MNHEY, CDR2 SVGAGI. With V trimmed by 6 bases and J by 4 bases, 6 bases remained unmatched. The CDR3 loop is CASSLRLASDTQYF. The CDR3 DNA reads TGTGCCAGCAGCCTTAGACTAGCGTCAGATACGCAGTATTTT.

This chain connects TRBV5-1 to TRBJ2-1, with a possible D match to TRBD1 (5 bases). This CDR3 has 14 residues. V was cut by 7 bases and J by 8 bases, with 19 bases left in between. Germline loops: CDR1 SGHRS, CDR2 YFSETQ. DNA of the CDR3: TGCGCCAGCGCCGGACACGGATGGACCCATGAGCAGTTCTTC. Its protein product is CASAGHGWTHEQFF.

The chain employs TRBV20-1 and TRBJ2-3; no clear D. Trimming removed 6 bases from V and 7 bases from J, with 11 bases in between. In germline, CDR1 is DFQATT, CDR2 SNEGSKA (reference sequence). This CDR3 contains 11 residues. CDR3 sequence (DNA): TGCAGTGCCCTGACTTGGAATACGCAGTATTTT. Residues: CSALTWNTQYF.

This sequence joins TRBV28 and TRBJ2-4, with D possibly matching TRBD2 (5 bases). CDR3 length equals 16 residues. Trimming pared 5 bases from V and 0 bases from J, leaving 14 bases between. Looked up from germline, CDR1 is MDHEN and CDR2 is SYDVKM. The CDR3 DNA follows: TGTGCCAGCAGTCCGGCGGAGGCTCTAGCCAAAAACATTCAGTACTTC. Protein: CASSPAEALAKNIQYF.

The chain has TRBV25-1 and TRBJ2-1; maybe TRBD1 (6 bases). Germline CDR1 reads MGHDK; CDR2 reads SYGVNS. The CDR3 is 14 residues long. V was cut by 1 base and J by 8 bases, with 12 bases left in between. The CDR3 protein is CASSELYRVDEQFF. Here the CDR3 DNA reads TGTGCCAGCAGTGAATTATACAGGGTAGATGAGCAGTTCTTC.

The chain combines TRBV10-3 with TRBJ2-7; D is undetermined. Looked up from germline, CDR1 is ENHRY and CDR2 is SYGVKD. The CDR3 spans 15 residues. The germline V and J ends were trimmed by 1 base and 0 bases, with 10 bases remaining between them. The CDR3 bases are TGTGCCATCAGTGAGTTGGGCAGCTCCTCCTACGAGCAGTACTTC. This translates into CAISELGSSSYEQYF.

This clone appeared once. The chain recombines TRBV7-8 with TRBJ1-3; D remains ambiguous. The CDR3 has 14 amino acids. Per germline, CDR1 SGHVS and CDR2 FQNEAQ. V lost 7 bases and J 0 bases, leaving 10 bases between the germline ends. This chain's CDR3 is CASNPDSSGNTIYF. The DNA for the CDR3 is TGTGCCAGCAACCCCGATAGCTCTGGAAACACCATATATTTT.

The chain joins TRBV5-1 to TRBJ2-7; TRBD1 matches at 8 bases. Germline V CDR1 and CDR2: SGHRS, YFSETQ. This CDR3 region has 15 residues. V lost 4 bases and J lost 7; bases outside the gene matches: 13. The CDR3 DNA follows: TGCGCCAGCAGCCCGGCAGGGGGCATACCAGGAGAGCAGTACTTC. As protein: CASSPAGGIPGEQYF. The full variable domain, with the rest looked up from reference TRBV5-1 and TRBJ2-7, is KAGVTQTPRYLIKTRGQQVTLSCSPISGHRSVSWYQQTPGQGLQFLFEYFSETQRNKGNFPGRFSGRQFSNSRSEMNVSTLELGDSALYLCASSPAGGIPGEQYFGPGTRLTVT.

The V call is TRBV6-1, the J call TRBJ2-2, with D perhaps matching TRBD1 (5 bases). The CDR3 length is 14 residues. Per the germline V gene, CDR1 is MNHNS and CDR2 is SASEGT. The V and J ends lost 5 bases and 1 base respectively, with 8 bases between them. Here the CDR3 DNA reads TGTGCCAGCAGTCAGGGATGGAACACCGGGGAGCTGTTTTTT. This encodes CASSQGWNTGELFF.

With regard to this clone: The junction departs from germline at one end; a sequencing error may be responsible. This rearrangement joins TRBV7-7 to TRBJ2-1, with 9 bases matching TRBD2. Germline V gives CDR1 SSHAT, CDR2 FNYEAQ (reference sequence). The length of the CDR3 is 17 residues. The CDR3 is CASSQASGRSSYNEQFF. CDR3 sequence (DNA): TGTGCTAGCAGCCAGGCGAGCGGGAGGAGCTCCTACAATGAGCAGTTCTTC.

The genes are TRBV27 and TRBJ1-2, with TRBD1 as a possible D gene (5 bases). The germline gives CDR1 MNHEY, CDR2 SMNVEV (reference sequence). Trimming took 6 bases from V and 3 from J, leaving 11 bases between them. CDR3 length: 13 residues. The CDR3 bases are TGTGCCAGCAGACTCCCGGGGGACTATGGCTACACCTTC. Translating it yields CASRLPGDYGYTF.

This chain joins TRBV4-2 and TRBJ2-7, with a weak D call TRBD1 (6 bases). Germline V gene sequence: CDR1 LGHNA, CDR2 YNFKEQ. V lost 1 base and J 0 bases, leaving 10 bases between the germline ends. The CDR3 extends over 15 amino acids. CDR3 in amino acids: CASSQGTASSYEQYF. The CDR3 DNA follows: TGTGCCAGCAGCCAAGGGACAGCGAGCTCCTACGAGCAGTACTTC.

V and J are TRBV10-2 and TRBJ2-5, with 12 bases lining up with TRBD2. Trimming at V came to 6 bases and at J to 0 bases, leaving 2 bases not matched to a gene. Germline loops: CDR1 WSHSY, CDR2 SAAADI. The CDR3 totals 15 residues. DNA for the CDR3: TGCGCCAGCAGGGGACTAGCGGGCCACCAAGAGACCCAGTACTTC. Protein sequence: CASRGLAGHQETQYF.

V and J are TRBV19 and TRBJ2-7; D is perhaps TRBD1 (6 bases). The germline gives CDR1 LNHDA, CDR2 SQIVND (reference sequence). Trimming left V 3 bases short and J 4 bases short, with 19 bases between. The CDR3 covers 16 residues. CDR3 loop: CASSIDSAAGEYEQYF. The CDR3 DNA reads as TGTGCCAGTAGTATTGATTCAGCGGCAGGGGAATACGAGCAGTACTTC.

This rearrangement joins TRBV15 to TRBJ2-3; 8 bases map to TRBD2. Germline values: CDR1 LNHNV, CDR2 YYDKDF (reference sequence). V lost 1 base to trimming and J lost 4 bases; unmatched junction nucleotides: 7. CDR3 length: 16 residues. CDR3 sequence (DNA): TGTGCCACCAGCAGAGCGTCTAGCGGGTTACCAGATACGCAGTATTTT. It encodes CATSRASSGLPDTQYF.